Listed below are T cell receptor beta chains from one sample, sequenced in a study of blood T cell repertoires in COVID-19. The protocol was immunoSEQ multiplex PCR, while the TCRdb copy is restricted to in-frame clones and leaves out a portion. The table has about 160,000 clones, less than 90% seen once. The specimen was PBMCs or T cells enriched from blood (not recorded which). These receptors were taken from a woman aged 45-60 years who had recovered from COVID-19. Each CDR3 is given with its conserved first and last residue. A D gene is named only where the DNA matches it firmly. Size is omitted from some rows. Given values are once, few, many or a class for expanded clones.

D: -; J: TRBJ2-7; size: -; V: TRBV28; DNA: TGTGCCAGCAGTTCCGGGACACAACTCTACGAGCAGTACTTC; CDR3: CASSSGTQLYEQYF
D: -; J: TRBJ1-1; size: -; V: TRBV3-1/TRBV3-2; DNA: TGTGCCAGCAGCCAAAACCCGACAGCAATGAACACTGAAGCTTTCTTT; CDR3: CASSQNPTAMNTEAFF
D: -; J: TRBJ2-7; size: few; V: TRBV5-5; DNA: TGTGCCAGCAGCTGGGGACATATGGGGGAGCAGTACTTC; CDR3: CASSWGHMGEQYF
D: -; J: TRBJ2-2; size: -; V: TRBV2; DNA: TGTGCCAGCCTCAGGGAGAACACCGGGGAGCTGTTTTTT; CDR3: CASLRENTGELFF
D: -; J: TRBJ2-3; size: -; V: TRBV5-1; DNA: TGCGCCAGCAGCTCGGGAGGCACAGATACGCAGTATTTT; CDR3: CASSSGGTDTQYF
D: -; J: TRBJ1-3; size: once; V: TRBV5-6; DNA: TGTGCCAGCAGCGATTCAGGGGTCACCATATATTTT; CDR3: CASSDSGVTIYF
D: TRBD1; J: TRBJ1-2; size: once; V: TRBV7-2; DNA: TGTGCCAGCAGCTTAGTCCCCGGGACAGGATATGGCTACACCTTC; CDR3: CASSLVPGTGYGYTF
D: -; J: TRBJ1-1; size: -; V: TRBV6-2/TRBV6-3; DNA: TGTGCCAGCAGTTTCAGTTCGAACACTGAAGCTTTCTTT; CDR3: CASSFSSNTEAFF
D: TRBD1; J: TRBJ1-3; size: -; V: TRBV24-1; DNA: TGTGCCTCCCGGGCAGGACAGGTCATCTCTGGAAACACCATATATTTT; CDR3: CASRAGQVISGNTIYF
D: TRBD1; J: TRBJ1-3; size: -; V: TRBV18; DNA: TGTGCCAGCTCACCAGGGGACAGGAGGAGCGCTGGAAACACCATATATTTT; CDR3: CASSPGDRRSAGNTIYF
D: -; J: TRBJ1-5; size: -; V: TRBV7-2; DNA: TGTGCCAGCAGCCCGCGGGATCAGCCCCAGCATTTT; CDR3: CASSPRDQPQHF
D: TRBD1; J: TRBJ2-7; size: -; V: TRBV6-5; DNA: TGTGCCAGCAGTCACTCCGGGACAGCACACTACGAGCAGTACTTC; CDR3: CASSHSGTAHYEQYF
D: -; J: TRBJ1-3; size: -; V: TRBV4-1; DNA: TGCGCCAGCAGCCCCGGCCAGGGGTCGAGCTCTGGAAACACCATATATTTT; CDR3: CASSPGQGSSSGNTIYF
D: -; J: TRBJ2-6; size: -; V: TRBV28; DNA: TGTGCCAGCAGGGCGAGCGGTTCCGGGGCCAACGTCCTGACTTTC; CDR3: CASRASGSGANVLTF
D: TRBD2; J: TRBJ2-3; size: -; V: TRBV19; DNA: TGTGCCAGCAGGGCTAGCGGGGAGGGCCTGGCGCAGTATTTT; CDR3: CASRASGEGLAQYF
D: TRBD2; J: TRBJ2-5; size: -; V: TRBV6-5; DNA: TGTGCCAGCAGTACAGGGACTAGCGGACAAGAGACCCAGTACTTC; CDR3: CASSTGTSGQETQYF
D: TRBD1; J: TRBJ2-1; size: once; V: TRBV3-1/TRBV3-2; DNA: TGTGCCAGCAGCCGCAAGACAGATAGGGACAGTGATCCCAATGAGCAGTTCTTC; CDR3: CASSRKTDRDSDPNEQFF
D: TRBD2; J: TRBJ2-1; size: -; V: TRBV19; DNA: TGTGCCAGTAGTTCCTCGACTAGCGGACAGGTTGAGCAGTTCTTC; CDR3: CASSSSTSGQVEQFF
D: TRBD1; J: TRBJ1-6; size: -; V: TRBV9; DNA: TGTGCCAGCAGCGTAGGGGGACAGAATTCACCCCTCCACTTT; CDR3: CASSVGGQNSPLHF
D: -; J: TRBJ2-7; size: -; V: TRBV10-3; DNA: TGTGCCATCAGTGGGTCTGATGGGGGGAAGCAGTACTTC; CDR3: CAISGSDGGKQYF
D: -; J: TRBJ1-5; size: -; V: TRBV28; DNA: TGTGCCAGCAGTCAATACCGGGGTCGGAGGGCGTTGATGAGCAATCAGCCCCAGCATTTT; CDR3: CASSQYRGRRALMSNQPQHF
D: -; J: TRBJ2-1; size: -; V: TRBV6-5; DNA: TGTGCCAGCACCGGACTTGCCAATGAGCAGTTCTTC; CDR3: CASTGLANEQFF
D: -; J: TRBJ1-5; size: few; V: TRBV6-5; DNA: TGTGCCAGCAAGGACAGAGACAATCAGCCCCAGCATTTT; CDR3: CASKDRDNQPQHF
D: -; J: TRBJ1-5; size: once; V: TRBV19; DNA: TGTGCCAGTAGTATCGGGGGGGCTACCAATCAGCCCCAGCATTTT; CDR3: CASSIGGATNQPQHF
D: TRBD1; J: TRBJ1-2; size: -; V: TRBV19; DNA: TGTGCCAGTAGTAGGGACAGGGGAACCGCCACCTCCTATGGCTACACCTTC; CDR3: CASSRDRGTATSYGYTF
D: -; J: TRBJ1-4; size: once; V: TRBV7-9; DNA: TGTGCCAGCAGCCACAGGGCCCTTAATGAAAAACTGTTTTTT; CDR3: CASSHRALNEKLFF
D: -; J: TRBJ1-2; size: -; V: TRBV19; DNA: TGTGCCAGTACCCGAGCCGGGGAAGGGGGCTATGGCTACACCTTC; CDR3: CASTRAGEGGYGYTF
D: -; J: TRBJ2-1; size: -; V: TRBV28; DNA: TGTGCCAGCAGTTTCCTGCTCTCAGGAGGAAATGAGCAGTTCTTC; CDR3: CASSFLLSGGNEQFF
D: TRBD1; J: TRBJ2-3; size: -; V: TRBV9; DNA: TGTGCCAGCAGCCCTAACCCAGGGGGCGCAGGAGATACGCAGTATTTT; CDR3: CASSPNPGGAGDTQYF
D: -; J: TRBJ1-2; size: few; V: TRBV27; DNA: TGTGCCAGCGGTGCGGGGTTTTATGGCTACACCTTC; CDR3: CASGAGFYGYTF
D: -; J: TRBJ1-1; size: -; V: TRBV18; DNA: TGTGCCAGCTCCTCCCTGGCAGGGTCGGACACTGAAGCTTTCTTT; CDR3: CASSSLAGSDTEAFF
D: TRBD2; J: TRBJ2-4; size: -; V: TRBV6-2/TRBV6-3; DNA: TGTGCCAGCAGCCAGAGACTAGCGGGAACTAACATTCAGTACTTC; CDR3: CASSQRLAGTNIQYF
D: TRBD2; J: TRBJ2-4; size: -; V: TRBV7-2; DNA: TGTGCCAGCAGCCCCGGGACTAGCGGGAGTGACATTCAGTACTTC; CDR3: CASSPGTSGSDIQYF
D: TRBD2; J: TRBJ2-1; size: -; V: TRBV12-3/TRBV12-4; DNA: TGTGCCAGCACCCTAGCGGGATCCAATGAGCAGTTCTTC; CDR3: CASTLAGSNEQFF
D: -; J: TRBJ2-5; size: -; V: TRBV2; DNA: TGTGCCAGCAGCCCGCAAGAGACCCAGTACTTC; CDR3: CASSPQETQYF
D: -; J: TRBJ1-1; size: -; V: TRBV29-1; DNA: TGCAGCGCCCGAAGGGGGACGGTGAACACTGAAGCTTTCTTT; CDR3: CSARRGTVNTEAFF
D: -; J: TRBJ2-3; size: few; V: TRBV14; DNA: TGTGCCAGCAGCCAAGGATTTGGGAGGGATACGCAGTATTTT; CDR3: CASSQGFGRDTQYF
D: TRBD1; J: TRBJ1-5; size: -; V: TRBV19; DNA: TGTGCCAGTAGTGGACAGGGCCATCAGCCCCAGCATTTT; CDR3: CASSGQGHQPQHF
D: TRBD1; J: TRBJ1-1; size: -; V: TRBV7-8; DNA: TGTGCCAGCAGGCCCGACAGGGGAGTCACTGAAGCTTTCTTT; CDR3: CASRPDRGVTEAFF
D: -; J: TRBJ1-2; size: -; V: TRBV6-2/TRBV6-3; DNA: TGTGCCAGCAGCCCCGGACTCCCCGCGAACTATGGCTACACCTTC; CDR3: CASSPGLPANYGYTF